This T cell receptor beta chain was captured by sequencing in a study of identical twins. At least ten counts were recorded for this clonotype. Every sampled donor was Caucasian and healthy. MiXCR, applied by TCRdb to the 5' RACE reads, yields one record per CDR3 protein. The data show 350,000 to 450,000 distinct CDR3 sequences, around 20% seen once. The CDR3 consists of 14 residues. The V gene's germline CDR1 is LNHDA and CDR2 SQIVND (reference sequence). With 6 bases clipped from V and 0 bases from J, the junction kept 4 bases outside the gene matches. The receptor comes from a man between 45 and 60 years old in good health. The V and J genes are TRBV19 and TRBJ1-1, with TRBD1 matching 7 bases. Material: naive T cells sorted from blood. The CDR3 protein is CASRGTAMNTEAFF. The CDR3, as DNA: TGTGCCAGTAGAGGGACAGCCATGAACACTGAAGCTTTCTTT.